The clone carrying this T cell receptor (beta chain) was counted many times. Its antigen is not identified. The data derive from a study of T cells after yellow fever vaccination. Study context: The SMART-Seq v4 Ultra Low Input method served to prepare the low-cell-number fractions.

The germline V and J ends were trimmed by 6 bases and 4 bases, with 19 bases remaining between them. CDR1 is SEHNR and CDR2 is FQNEAQ in the germline V gene (reference sequence). The CDR3 covers 15 residues. MiXCR, applied by TCRdb to the 5' RACE reads, yields one record per CDR3 protein. In the table there are about 360,000 distinct CDR3 sequences, 6.2% of which are singletons. Findings and limits, study-wide: The presence of abundant clonotypes contaminating from the bulk population was possible in FACS-sorted repertoires. A minor fraction of clonotypes spanned both CD4 and CD8 compartments. Reappearance after the booster was observed for most primary-vaccination clones (96% CD4, about 85% CD8).

The TCR sequence derives from a man aged 25-45 years who received the YFV17D yellow fever vaccine. Sequencing used PBMCs, obtained 5 days after the yellow fever booster vaccination. This chain connects TRBV7-9 to TRBJ2-7; D is tentatively TRBD1 or TRBD2 (6 bases each). The chain's CDR3 is CASSYRDTGVYEQYF. DNA for the CDR3: TGTGCCAGCAGTTACCGGGACACGGGGGTTTACGAGCAGTACTTC.